Each of the 19 T cell receptor beta chains below was sequenced from the same sample in a study of read filtering for tumor transcriptome and immune sequencing. From about 0.4 ug of RNA, a library with molecular barcoded alpha/delta and beta/gamma adaptors was made. TCRdb fed the reads into MiXCR, producing one record per CDR3 protein. This sample has 50,000 to 65,000 distinct CDR3 sequences, with roughly 19% found just once. The sequenced sample was a population of CD138-negative cells sorted from bone marrow. These receptor sequences come from a donor at least 40 years old with multiple myeloma.

The chain joins TRBV20-1 to TRBJ1-4; perhaps TRBD1 as D (6 bases). Per germline, CDR1 DFQATT and CDR2 SNEGSKA (reference sequence). The V gene lost 3 bases and the J gene lost 7 bases, with 18 bases spanning the gap. CDR3 length: 15 amino acids. The CDR3: CSARLGLGGPEKLFF. The CDR3 DNA reads as TGCAGTGCTAGGCTCGGTCTGGGGGGGCCTGAAAAACTGTTTTTT.

A note on this clonotype: A much larger clone differs from this one at a single base, so this may be a read error. The conserved phenylalanine or tryptophan is not found at the CDR3 terminus, so this likely reflects a read error. V is TRBV30 and J is TRBJ2-6, with D perhaps matching TRBD2 (5 bases). This CDR3 is 15 amino acids long. Trimming took 5 bases from V and 0 from J, leaving 11 bases between them. CDR1 and CDR2 from the germline V gene are GTSNPN and SVGIG (reference sequence). The chain's CDR3 is CAWGLLHSGANVLTS. In DNA form, the CDR3 reads TGTGCCTGGGGACTTCTCCACTCTGGGGCCAACGTCCTGACTTCC.

Concerning this clonotype itself: One base away lies a much larger clone, so this may be a sequencing read error. Here the CDR3 omits its conserved ending phenylalanine or tryptophan, so a read error is the likely source. The CDR3 here is CASSGGQPQHS. The CDR3 bases are TGTGCCAGCAGTGGGGGTCAGCCCCAGCATTCT. The V and J genes are TRBV28 and TRBJ1-5, with D perhaps matching TRBD1 (5 bases). The V and J ends lost 5 bases and 6 bases respectively, with 5 bases between them. Germline CDR1 MDHEN, CDR2 SYDVKM. The length of the CDR3 is 11 residues.

The sample holds many counts of this clonotype. This rearrangement joins TRBV7-2 to TRBJ2-1; no firm D call. This CDR3 has 14 residues. In germline, CDR1 is SGHTA, CDR2 FQGNSA. V was cut by 1 base and J by 6 bases, with 10 bases left in between. The CDR3 loop is CASSLDHAANEQFF. For the CDR3, the DNA is TGTGCCAGCAGCTTAGATCACGCGGCCAATGAGCAGTTCTTC.

This clonotype was found many times. The chain is built from TRBV9 and TRBJ1-1; D is perhaps TRBD1 (5 bases). The germline gives CDR1 SGDLS, CDR2 YYNGEE. The CDR3 has 15 amino acids. Trimming took 4 bases from V and 0 from J, leaving 13 bases between them. The CDR3 is CASSPGGGMNTEAFF. CDR3 bases: TGTGCCAGCAGCCCGGGGGGGGGTATGAACACTGAAGCTTTCTTT. Combining the CDR3 with reference TRBV9 and TRBJ1-1 gives the whole variable domain DSGVTQTPKHLITATGQRVTLRCSPRSGDLSVYWYQQSLDQGLQFLIQYYNGEERAKGNILERFSAQQFPDLHSELNLSSLELGDSALYFCASSPGGGMNTEAFFGQGTRLTVV.

At least ten counts were recorded for this clonotype. The J gene is TRBJ2-4, the V gene TRBV7-2; 7 bases fit TRBD1. The germline CDR1 and CDR2 sequences are SGHTA and FQGNSA. This CDR3 contains 15 residues. J gave up 10 bases and V 5 bases, and 14 bases lay outside the gene matches. The CDR3 DNA sequence: TGTGCCAGCAGCCAGGCGTCGGACAGGACAAAAATTCAGTACTTC. It codes for CASSQASDRTKIQYF.

There are a few counts of this clonotype. A much more abundant neighbour one base away suggests this may be a read error. The chain is built from TRBV5-1 and TRBJ1-2; D remains ambiguous. CDR1 is SGHRS, CDR2 YFSETQ, per germline. This CDR3 comprises 14 residues. V was trimmed by 1 base and J by 4 bases, leaving 11 bases between them. The CDR3 loop is CASSLSAERYGYTF. The CDR3 DNA is TGCGCCAGCAGCTTGTCGGCGGAGCGCTATGGCTACACCTTC.

The table lists this clonotype with many counts. The V and J genes are TRBV19 and TRBJ1-5; tentatively, D is TRBD1 (5 bases). Germline CDR1 reads LNHDA; CDR2 reads SQIVND (reference sequence). This CDR3 spans 12 amino acids. The V gene lost 7 bases and the J gene lost 11 bases, with 15 bases spanning the gap. The CDR3, as DNA: TGTGCCAGTACCCTAGGGGCGGGGGCCCAGCATTTT. It encodes CASTLGAGAQHF.

For this clonotype: A much larger clone is a single base away; this may be a read error. The rearrangement uses TRBV10-1 and TRBJ2-5; D is uncertain. The CDR3 covers 11 residues. Germline CDR1 is WNHNN and CDR2 is SYGVQD (reference sequence). CDR3: CVSSSLGTQYF. CDR3 nucleotide sequence: TGCGTCAGCAGTTCACTGGGGACCCAGTACTTC.

This clonotype was observed many times. The chain links TRBV20-1 to TRBJ2-1; TRBD2 aligns across 13 bases. V lost 3 bases and J lost 7; bases outside the gene matches: 3. Germline CDR1 reads DFQATT; CDR2 reads SNEGSKA (reference sequence). The CDR3 extends over 14 amino acids. CDR3 in DNA: TGCAGTGCTAGGGGGACTAGCGGGATGAATGAGCAGTTCTTC. It is translated as CSARGTSGMNEQFF.

This clonotype has at least ten counts. This chain connects TRBV2 to TRBJ2-6; 8 positions agree with TRBD1. Germline CDR1 is SNHLY and CDR2 is FYNNEI. The CDR3 length is 19 residues. V lost 2 bases, J lost 0 bases, and 9 bases stayed unmatched. The CDR3 DNA reads TGTGCCAGCAGTGAAAATTTGGGGACAGGATTCTCTGGGGCCAACGTCCTGACTTTC. Residues: CASSENLGTGFSGANVLTF.

This CDR3 is CASSLDGGTAYEQYF. The CDR3 coding sequence is TGCGCCAGCAGCTTGGACGGAGGCACCGCCTACGAGCAGTACTTC. This chain joins TRBV5-1 and TRBJ2-7; the D gene is possibly TRBD2 (5 bases). The V end lost 0 bases, the J end lost 2 bases, and 12 bases lay between the germline ends. Germline values: CDR1 SGHRS, CDR2 YFSETQ. The CDR3 length is 15 residues. Variable domain in full (rest from reference TRBV5-1 and TRBJ2-7): KAGVTQTPRYLIKTRGQQVTLSCSPISGHRSVSWYQQTPGQGLQFLFEYFSETQRNKGNFPGRFSGRQFSNSRSEMNVSTLELGDSALYLCASSLDGGTAYEQYFGPGTRLTVT.

Notes on this clonotype: A much larger clone lies a single base off, so this may be a read error. The chain joins TRBV20-1 to TRBJ2-5, with TRBD2 matching 10 bases. Germline CDR1 and CDR2: DFQATT and SNEGSKA (reference sequence). The V and J ends lost 0 bases and 7 bases, in that order; junction bases with no gene match: 11. This CDR3 comprises 16 residues. Written as DNA, the CDR3 is TGCAGTGCTAGAGATAGCCAGCGGGGGGGCGAGGGGACCCAGTACTTC. It translates to CSARDSQRGGEGTQYF.

Turning to this clonotype: A much larger clonotype is one base distant, so this may be a read error. The chain links TRBV7-2 to TRBJ2-3; 8 positions agree with TRBD2. V gave up 8 bases and J gave up 1 base; unmatched junction bases: 11. The CDR3 has 16 amino acids. CDR1 is SGHTA, CDR2 FQGNSA, per germline. The CDR3 here is CASGYKRGGGTDTQYF. CDR3 DNA sequence: TGTGCCAGCGGCTATAAACGGGGGGGGGGCACAGATACGCAGTATTTT.

This clonotype was counted at least ten times. The V call is TRBV28, the J call TRBJ1-6; D gene uncertain. Germline V lookup: CDR1 MDHEN, CDR2 SYDVKM. V was pared by 6 bases and J by 7 bases, with 19 bases between. CDR3 length: 16 amino acids. CDR3 bases: TGTGCCAGCAGAATGCGACTTAGTAGTTACAATTCACCCCTCCACTTT. It is translated as CASRMRLSSYNSPLHF.

The chain recombines TRBV20-1 with TRBJ2-3; 8 positions agree with TRBD1. J was trimmed by 0 bases and V by 6 bases; bases with no gene match: 8. This CDR3 comprises 15 residues. Germline lookup yields CDR1 DFQATT and CDR2 SNEGSKA (reference sequence). CDR3 nucleotides: TGCAGTGCCCCAACAGGGGGTGTGAGCACAGATACGCAGTATTTT. It yields the protein CSAPTGGVSTDTQYF.

This clonotype came up many times. V gene TRBV2 combines with J gene TRBJ2-1, with TRBD2 matching 9 bases. V was pared by 3 bases and J by 9 bases, with 6 bases of the junction left unmatched. The CDR3 loop spans 14 amino acids. CDR1 is SNHLY, CDR2 FYNNEI, per germline. The CDR3 nucleotides are TGTGCCAGCAGTGACGGCGGGAGGGCCACTGAGCAGTTCTTC. Its protein is CASSDGGRATEQFF.

This clonotype showed up many times. This chain links TRBV2 with TRBJ2-5, with 10 bases aligning to TRBD1. From germline, CDR1 is SNHLY and CDR2 FYNNEI. J lost 5 bases, V lost 5 bases, and 5 bases had no gene match. The CDR3 has 14 residues. The chain's CDR3 is CASSSDRGRETQYF. In DNA form, the CDR3 reads TGTGCCAGCAGTTCCGACAGGGGGCGGGAGACCCAGTACTTC.

At least ten counts were recorded for this clonotype. The chain uses TRBV7-9 and TRBJ2-1, with D uncertain. This CDR3 contains 16 residues. Trimming shortened V by 5 bases and J by 5 bases, and 19 bases separated the two germline ends. The germline gives CDR1 SEHNR, CDR2 FQNEAQ (reference sequence). CDR3 sequence (DNA): TGTGCCAGCAGCAGCGCCGGCCTCCCACCCAACAATGAGCAGTTCTTC. Translating it yields CASSSAGLPPNNEQFF.